This T cell receptor beta chain derives from a study of cytomegalovirus exposure and HLA in healthy donors. Use of 60 Vbeta and 13 Jbeta primers characterized the PCR. The assay was immunoSEQ multiplex PCR, and TCRdb's table has in-frame clones only and misses some. The sample holds 90,000 to 120,000 clones; around four fifths are singletons and the top ten take 7.8%. Study-level results: What was likely a sequencing artifact was a cluster of highly shared sequence variants. In a later analysis, TCR beta V- and J-gene trimming showed a link to a missense DCLRE1C variant. Based on reports, TCR beta sequences accurately predicted HLA-A and HLA-B alleles for most subjects.

In this sample, this clone turned up a few times. The antigen is unknown. Germline V lookup: CDR1 ENHRY, CDR2 SYGVKD. Deletions cut 2 bases from V and 5 bases from J, with 9 bases between. The CDR3 is 13 residues long. This receptor was taken from a man aged 25 to 40 in good health and CMV-seronegative. The specimen sequenced was PBMCs. This rearrangement joins TRBV10-3 to TRBJ1-2, with a weak D call TRBD1 (6 bases). CDR3 in amino acids: CAISEDRLYGYTF. CDR3 in DNA: TGTGCCATCAGTGAGGACAGGCTATATGGCTACACCTTC.